The entry below gives a single T cell receptor (beta chain) sequence along with its context. Its antigen is currently unknown. Sequence at one end of the junction differs from germline and may be a read error. This sample is drawn from a study of cytomegalovirus exposure and HLA in healthy donors. Study-level points and caveats: For most subjects, TCR beta sequences were reported to predict HLA-A and HLA-B alleles with accuracy.

The CDR3 runs 8 residues. Germline V gene lookup returns CDR1 SNHLY and CDR2 FYNNEI. Both 60 Vbeta primers and 13 Jbeta primers went into the PCR. Using immunoSEQ multiplex PCR, the repertoire was profiled, and TCRdb retains in-frame clones only, with some absent. This sample's clone table lists around 140,000 clones. The V call is TRBV2, the J call TRBJ2-1; D is unresolved. What was sequenced was PBMCs. This clonotype originated in a woman between 45 and 65 years old in good health and CMV-seronegative. CDR3 DNA sequence: TGTGCCAGCAGTGATAAGCTCTTC. Translating gives CASSDKLF.